The 27 T cell receptor beta chains presented below share a single source sample, sequenced in a study of shared clonotypes between healthy human individuals. CD45RO-negative, CCR7-positively selected cells formed the naive CD8 fraction, excluding terminally differentiated effector memory CD45RA+ cells. Assay used: immunoSEQ multiplex PCR; TCRdb lists only in-frame clones, some missing. In the table there are around 2,000,000 clones, about 94% of which are singletons. The sequenced material came from naive CD8+ T cells sorted from blood. All receptors derive from a man aged 18 to 35 in good health.

The CDR3: CASSPITGATYNSPLHF. CDR3 nucleotide sequence: TGTGCCAGCAGTCCAATAACAGGGGCAACCTATAATTCACCCCTCCACTTT. V is TRBV28 and J is TRBJ1-6, with 7 bases identical to TRBD1. The germline V gene has CDR1 MDHEN and CDR2 SYDVKM. This CDR3 comprises 17 residues. J lost 2 bases, V lost 5 bases, and 9 bases had no gene match.

Regarding this clone: Other DNA variants within this sample encode the same CDR3. The V and J genes are TRBV11-2 and TRBJ1-4, with unresolved D. The germline gives CDR1 SGHAT, CDR2 FQNNGV. V lost 4 bases and J lost 5, with 5 bases in between. The CDR3 contains 12 residues. CDR3 loop: CASSSGNEKLFF. CDR3 DNA: TGTGCCAGCAGCTCCGGAAATGAAAAACTGTTTTTT.

The V and J genes are TRBV4-1 and TRBJ2-7; D is uncertain. The CDR3 covers 13 residues. V gave up 0 bases and J gave up 3 bases, with 6 bases separating them. CDR1 and CDR2 (germline): MGHRA, YSYEKL. In DNA form, the CDR3 reads TGCGCCAGCAGCCAAGACGACTTCTACGAGCAGTACTTC. Translation: CASSQDDFYEQYF.

This clone appeared a single time. The V call is TRBV27, the J call TRBJ2-5, with 10 bases matching TRBD1. The V gene's germline CDR1 is MNHEY and CDR2 SMNVEV (reference sequence). Trimming took 0 bases from V and 6 from J; bases not matched to a gene: 7. The length of the CDR3 is 16 residues. The chain's CDR3 is CASSLSPGTGAQTQYF. CDR3 in DNA: TGTGCCAGCAGTTTATCGCCCGGGACAGGGGCCCAGACCCAGTACTTC.

The rearrangement links TRBV15 to TRBJ1-5; TRBD1 might be the D (6 bases). Germline-derived CDR1 and CDR2 are LNHNV and YYDKDF (reference sequence). V was cut by 3 bases and J by 5 bases, with 11 bases left in between. The CDR3 covers 14 residues. CDR3 in amino acids: CATSSYGGYQPQHF. The CDR3 coding sequence is TGTGCCACCAGCAGTTACGGGGGCTATCAGCCCCAGCATTTT.

Of note for this clone: The sample holds other DNA sequences that translate to the same CDR3. The rearrangement links TRBV9 to TRBJ2-2; D call uncertain. Between the trimmed V and J ends, which lost 0 bases and 6 bases, there was a span of 6 bases. The CDR3 extends over 13 amino acids. Germline V CDR1 and CDR2: SGDLS, YYNGEE. CDR3 sequence reads: CASSVDFSGELFF. CDR3 nucleotide sequence: TGTGCCAGCAGCGTAGATTTTTCCGGGGAGCTGTTTTTT. Full variable domain (remainder filled in from reference TRBV9 and TRBJ2-2): DSGVTQTPKHLITATGQRVTLRCSPRSGDLSVYWYQQSLDQGLQFLIQYYNGEERAKGNILERFSAQQFPDLHSELNLSSLELGDSALYFCASSVDFSGELFFGEGSRLTVL.

The chain links TRBV25-1 to TRBJ1-1, with no clear D. The CDR3 spans 13 residues. With 2 bases removed from V and 1 base from J, the gap between germline ends came to 5 bases. Germline CDR1 reads MGHDK; CDR2 reads SYGVNS. CDR3: CASSEQENTEAFF. For the CDR3, the DNA is TGTGCCAGCAGTGAACAGGAGAACACTGAAGCTTTCTTT.

The chain joins TRBV6-1 to TRBJ1-3; D possibly corresponds to TRBD1 (6 bases). Trimming left V 4 bases short and J 0 bases short, with 16 bases between. This CDR3 comprises 17 residues. Germline CDR1 and CDR2: MNHNS and SASEGT. The CDR3 is CASSGIQGAASGNTIYF. CDR3 nucleotides: TGTGCCAGCAGTGGCATACAGGGAGCCGCCTCTGGAAACACCATATATTTT.

V gene TRBV6-5 combines with J gene TRBJ2-7, with TRBD2 identical over 7 bases. Germline V lookup: CDR1 MNHEY, CDR2 SVGAGI. The CDR3 runs to 16 residues. J lost 6 bases, V lost 0 bases, and 11 bases had no gene match. The CDR3 loop reads CASSYSTASGAVEQYF. The CDR3 DNA sequence: TGTGCCAGCAGTTACTCTACGGCTAGCGGAGCCGTCGAGCAGTACTTC.

The rearrangement uses TRBV30 and TRBJ1-1; maybe TRBD1 (5 bases). V lost 2 bases to trimming and J lost 3 bases, with 19 bases between them. Germline V lookup: CDR1 GTSNPN, CDR2 SVGIG (reference sequence). This CDR3 is built from 16 residues. CDR3 loop: CAWSPSARALYTEAFF. DNA of the CDR3: TGTGCCTGGAGTCCGTCGGCCAGGGCGTTGTACACTGAAGCTTTCTTT.

This chain joins TRBV4-3 and TRBJ2-5; 7 nucleotides match TRBD1. The V gene's germline CDR1 is LGHNA and CDR2 YSLEER. After removal of 4 bases from V and 2 bases from J, the junction contained 7 bases not matched to a gene. The CDR3 contains 15 residues. The CDR3, as DNA: TGCGCCAGCAGCCCATTGACAGGGCCTCAAGAGACCCAGTACTTC. Protein product: CASSPLTGPQETQYF.

The rearrangement links TRBV7-9 to TRBJ1-4; 8 nucleotides agree with TRBD1. Trimming cost V 5 bases and J 8 bases; bases outside gene matches: 13. Germline V CDR1 and CDR2: SEHNR, FQNEAQ (reference sequence). CDR3 length: 16 amino acids. CDR3 sequence reads: CASSNVDRGRNEKLFF. The CDR3, as DNA: TGTGCCAGCAGCAACGTCGACAGGGGAAGGAACGAAAAACTGTTTTTT.

CDR3 DNA: TGCAGCGTTGAAGGCCTAGCGGGAGTTCTCGCAGATACGCAGTATTTT. This sequence encodes CSVEGLAGVLADTQYF. The chain recombines TRBV29-1 with TRBJ2-3; 10 bases match TRBD2. In germline, CDR1 is SQVTM, CDR2 ANQGSEA. The CDR3 extends over 16 amino acids. Germline trimming cut 1 base from V and 4 bases from J; bases unmatched to any gene: 8.

The chain combines TRBV4-1 with TRBJ1-1, with D perhaps matching TRBD1 (6 bases). Germline CDR1 reads MGHRA; CDR2 reads YSYEKL. V was clipped by 1 base and J by 4 bases, with 16 bases between them. CDR3 length: 16 amino acids. CDR3 in amino acids: CASSQVGPLGGTEAFF. Here the CDR3 DNA reads TGCGCCAGCAGCCAAGTGGGTCCTCTAGGGGGCACTGAAGCTTTCTTT.

This clone was recorded once. The chain links TRBV4-1 to TRBJ2-5, with D maybe TRBD1 (6 bases). Germline CDR1 and CDR2: MGHRA and YSYEKL. This CDR3 spans 14 amino acids. Trimming removed 1 base from V and 4 bases from J, with 10 bases in between. The CDR3 bases are TGCGCCAGCAGCCAAGGGCAGGGGATAGAGACCCAGTACTTC. As protein: CASSQGQGIETQYF.

The chain has TRBV27 and TRBJ1-6; possibly TRBD1 for D (6 bases). The CDR3 runs to 14 residues. Between the trimmed V and J ends, which lost 6 bases and 7 bases, there was a span of 13 bases. The germline gives CDR1 MNHEY, CDR2 SMNVEV (reference sequence). DNA of the CDR3: TGTGCCAGCAGGACAGGAACTATAAATTCACCCCTCCACTTT. Protein sequence: CASRTGTINSPLHF.

The genes are TRBV4-1 and TRBJ2-7; D is uncertain. Germline-derived CDR1 and CDR2 are MGHRA and YSYEKL. Trimming took 4 bases from V and 4 from J, leaving 11 bases between them. There are 13 residues in the CDR3. This CDR3 is CASSLYPRYEQYF. Here the CDR3 DNA reads TGCGCCAGCAGCCTATACCCCAGATACGAGCAGTACTTC.

The J gene is TRBJ2-7, the V gene TRBV13; 11 bases map to TRBD1. After removal of 4 bases from V and 9 bases from J, the junction contained 11 bases not matched to a gene. The CDR3 extends over 15 amino acids. Germline V gives CDR1 PRHDT, CDR2 FYEKMQ (reference sequence). CDR3 loop: CASSSGQGELSGQYF. For the CDR3, the DNA is TGTGCCAGCAGCTCGGGACAGGGGGAACTTAGCGGGCAGTACTTC.

The chain joins TRBV9 to TRBJ2-1; no clear D gene. This CDR3 is built from 14 residues. The germline gives CDR1 SGDLS, CDR2 YYNGEE. V gave up 3 bases and J gave up 6 bases, with 13 bases separating them. For the CDR3, the DNA is TGTGCCAGCAGCGCCCCGGCCGGATCCAATGAGCAGTTCTTC. Amino acid sequence: CASSAPAGSNEQFF.

V usage is TRBV27 and J usage is TRBJ1-1; D perhaps matches TRBD1 (5 bases). Trimming shortened V by 7 bases and J by 3 bases, and 12 bases separated the two germline ends. Germline V CDR1 and CDR2: MNHEY, SMNVEV (reference sequence). There are 13 residues in the CDR3. CDR3 amino acids: CASNLRGDTEAFF. The CDR3 DNA reads TGTGCCAGCAATCTACGAGGGGACACTGAAGCTTTCTTT.

The CDR3, as DNA: TGTGCCAGCAGCCAAGGGACTAGCGGGGGATACTCCTACAATGAGCAGTTCTTC. It codes for CASSQGTSGGYSYNEQFF. The rearrangement joins TRBV5-6 to TRBJ2-1; 14 nucleotides agree with TRBD2. The V gene end was trimmed by 4 bases and the J gene end by 0 bases; junction bases not matched to a gene: 6. CDR3 length equals 18 residues. Germline assignment: CDR1 SGHDT and CDR2 YYEEEE.

This chain uses TRBV5-6 with TRBJ2-4; D remains ambiguous. Germline CDR1 and CDR2: SGHDT and YYEEEE. The CDR3 has 14 residues. Trimming left V 2 bases short and J 2 bases short, with 8 bases between. The CDR3 region is CASSLLDPKNIQYF. The CDR3, as DNA: TGTGCCAGCAGCTTATTGGATCCCAAAAACATTCAGTACTTC.

V gene TRBV13 combines with J gene TRBJ2-5; TRBD1 is a possible D gene (6 bases). Germline-derived CDR1 and CDR2 are PRHDT and FYEKMQ (reference sequence). CDR3 length: 14 residues. Trimming pared 5 bases from V and 2 bases from J, leaving 12 bases between. CDR3 in amino acids: CASSGTGIQETQYF. The CDR3 DNA follows: TGTGCCAGCAGCGGAACAGGGATTCAAGAGACCCAGTACTTC.

The rearrangement links TRBV30 to TRBJ1-1; 7 nucleotides match TRBD1. The V gene end was trimmed by 8 bases and the J gene end by 1 base; junction bases not matched to a gene: 1. This CDR3 region has 11 residues. Germline CDR1 and CDR2: GTSNPN and SVGIG (reference sequence). In DNA form, the CDR3 reads TGTGCCGGGACAGAGAACACTGAAGCTTTCTTT. Translating gives CAGTENTEAFF.

The chain joins TRBV9 to TRBJ2-1; the match to TRBD2 covers 8 bases. The V gene's germline CDR1 is SGDLS and CDR2 YYNGEE. After removal of 3 bases from V and 5 bases from J, the junction contained 22 bases not matched to a gene. The CDR3 covers 20 residues. This chain's CDR3 is CASSESLTVDRGGHHNEQFF. Here the CDR3 DNA reads TGTGCCAGCAGCGAATCTTTAACCGTTGACCGGGGGGGGCACCACAATGAGCAGTTCTTC.

V is TRBV4-1 and J is TRBJ2-7, with unresolved D. Trimming stripped 1 base from V and 1 base from J, with 17 bases between. Looked up from germline, CDR1 is MGHRA and CDR2 is YSYEKL. The CDR3 is 17 residues long. The CDR3 sequence: CASSQVRSLPASYEQYF. The CDR3 nucleotides are TGCGCCAGCAGCCAAGTTCGCAGCCTACCCGCGTCCTACGAGCAGTACTTC.

In its sample, this clone was seen once. The chain is built from TRBV19 and TRBJ1-1; D is uncertain. V shed 5 bases and J shed 5 bases, with 12 bases lying between them. The CDR3 runs to 13 residues. Germline assignment: CDR1 LNHDA and CDR2 SQIVND (reference sequence). CDR3 in amino acids: CASSGDTGTEAFF. CDR3 bases: TGTGCCAGTAGTGGAGACACTGGGACTGAAGCTTTCTTT.